The clone carrying this T cell receptor beta chain was seen a few times. Germline lookup yields CDR1 LGHDT and CDR2 YNNKEL (reference sequence). V was trimmed by 4 bases and J by 4 bases, leaving 11 bases between them. The CDR3 has 13 amino acids. This entry comes from a study of T-cell reconstitution after alpha-beta-depleted transplantation in children. For TCRbeta, the library was prepared with unique molecular identifiers. TCRdb reanalysed the PCR reads using MiXCR and keeps one entry per CDR3 protein. The table has some 300,000 distinct CDR3 sequences, around a tenth seen once. The clonotype was recovered from a human donor who donated a stem cell graft to a child with acute lymphoblastic leukemia. Specimen: PBMCs from the stem cell graft donor, collected from the stem cell graft. This chain connects TRBV3-1 to TRBJ2-7; D gene ambiguous. The CDR3 region is CASSPAVGYEQYF. In DNA form, the CDR3 reads TGTGCCAGCAGCCCCGCGGTGGGATACGAGCAGTACTTC.